The rows below give T cell receptor beta chains drawn from one sample of a study of shared clonotypes between healthy human individuals. Method: immunoSEQ multiplex PCR; TCRdb's copy keeps in-frame clones and lacks some. Among approximately 2.3 million clones, more than 85% were seen once, and the ten largest hold 0.3% to 0.4%. What was sequenced was naive CD4+ T cells from PBMCs. The receptors here all came from a man aged 18 to 35 in good health. Some clones in this sample may be carry-over from other donors' samples. The CDR3 runs from the conserved cysteine through the conserved F or W. D genes are given only for firm matches. Size tells how often a clone was seen (once, few, many) or the class of an expanded clone, and some rows leave it out.

v_call,cdr3_length,clone_size,d_call,j_call,cdr3_aa,cdr3_nt
TRBV5-1,15,NA,TRBD1,TRBJ2-7,CASSETGTGAGEQYF,TGCGCCAGCAGCGAAACCGGGACAGGGGCCGGCGAGCAGTACTTC
TRBV5-6,14,NA,NA,TRBJ2-2,CASRREGGTGELFF,TGTGCCAGCAGGAGAGAGGGGGGCACCGGGGAGCTGTTTTTT
TRBV9,14,NA,TRBD1,TRBJ2-7,CASSSGTGPSEQYF,TGTGCCAGCAGTTCCGGGACAGGACCCTCCGAGCAGTACTTC
TRBV5-1,19,NA,TRBD2,TRBJ2-4,CASTRRPTSGRLAKNIQYF,TGCGCCAGCACCCGTAGGCCGACTAGCGGGAGACTAGCCAAAAACATTCAGTACTTC
TRBV18,18,NA,TRBD1,TRBJ2-4,CASSRTGGSATAKNIQYF,TGTGCCAGCTCACGGACAGGTGGCTCCGCGACGGCCAAAAACATTCAGTACTTC
TRBV30,12,once,NA,TRBJ2-5,CAWRDFQETQYF,TGTGCCTGGAGGGACTTCCAAGAGACCCAGTACTTC
TRBV7-2,13,NA,TRBD1,TRBJ2-7,CASSRDRVNEQYF,TGTGCCAGCAGCCGGGACAGGGTGAACGAGCAGTACTTC
TRBV7-2,12,NA,NA,TRBJ1-5,CASSFQYQPQHF,TGTGCCAGCAGCTTCCAATATCAGCCCCAGCATTTT
TRBV30,15,NA,TRBD2,TRBJ2-3,CAWSVGGSGTDTQYF,TGTGCCTGGAGTGTGGGCGGGAGCGGAACAGATACGCAGTATTTT
TRBV28,16,NA,NA,TRBJ2-3,CASSLAGAGGTDTQYF,TGTGCCAGCAGTTTGGCTGGGGCAGGGGGCACAGATACGCAGTATTTT
TRBV7-2,14,NA,NA,TRBJ1-2,CASSLAPATYGYTF,TGTGCCAGCAGCTTAGCCCCAGCTACCTATGGCTACACCTTC
TRBV28,13,NA,NA,TRBJ1-3,CASGMGVGNTIYF,TGTGCCAGCGGCATGGGGGTTGGAAACACCATATATTTT
TRBV7-3,18,NA,NA,TRBJ1-2,CASSLTGGRVVGIDGYTF,TGTGCCAGCAGCTTAACTGGGGGGAGAGTCGTCGGGATAGATGGCTACACCTTC
TRBV11-2,17,NA,NA,TRBJ2-7,CASSSEPGKRSSYEQYF,TGTGCCAGCAGCTCCGAGCCAGGGAAGAGGAGCTCCTACGAGCAGTACTTC
TRBV2,16,NA,TRBD2,TRBJ2-3,CASSLTSGRHTDTQYF,TGTGCCAGCAGCCTGACTAGCGGGAGACACACAGATACGCAGTATTTT
TRBV25-1,16,NA,TRBD2,TRBJ2-3,CASSVYLAGSTDTQYF,TGTGCCAGCAGCGTTTATCTAGCGGGTAGCACAGATACGCAGTATTTT
TRBV5-8,15,NA,NA,TRBJ2-7,CASSLLKGRSGEQYF,TGTGCCAGCAGCTTGTTGAAGGGCCGCTCGGGCGAGCAGTACTTC
TRBV2,14,NA,NA,TRBJ1-4,CASSPTGADEKLFF,TGTGCCAGCAGCCCGACAGGAGCCGATGAAAAACTGTTTTTT
TRBV11-3,14,NA,NA,TRBJ2-3,CASSLGSGSDTQYF,TGTGCCAGCAGCTTAGGTTCGGGGTCAGATACGCAGTATTTT
TRBV4-3,18,NA,TRBD2,TRBJ2-3,CASSLEAPAGSFADTQYF,TGCGCCAGCAGCCTAGAGGCTCCAGCGGGATCGTTTGCAGATACGCAGTATTTT
TRBV18,13,NA,NA,TRBJ1-2,CASSPEFNYGYTF,TGTGCCAGCTCACCCGAGTTTAACTATGGCTACACCTTC
TRBV7-9,15,NA,NA,TRBJ2-2,CASSLGVGDTGELFF,TGTGCCAGCAGCTTAGGAGTTGGGGATACCGGGGAGCTGTTTTTT